This T cell receptor beta chain stems from a study of T cell responses to AZD1222 COVID-19 vaccine. Study-wide findings and caveats: CD4 TCRs associated with vaccination spanned spike, dominating at 160-218 and 743-854. Repertoires in all cases were sampled only once the peak T cell response had passed.

Concerning this clone itself: The antigen is not known.

Clones were sequenced by immunoSEQ multiplex PCR, and TCRdb holds only the in-frame ones, with some missing. This table holds 130,000 to 150,000 clones, approximately 90% found once. CDR3 length: 17 residues. The germline gives CDR1 SEHNR, CDR2 FQNEAQ (reference sequence). Losses at the gene ends were 5 bases for V and 0 bases for J; bases not matched to a gene: 11. Here the sequenced sample was peripheral blood, taken on day 0 of MenACWY control vaccination. This sequence was found in an adult in good health. The gene calls are TRBV7-9 and TRBJ1-2, with 8 positions matching TRBD1. CDR3 nucleotides: TGTGCCAGCAGCCCTGGACAGGGAGGACGAGCTAACTATGGCTACACCTTC. As protein: CASSPGQGGRANYGYTF.